The rows below give T cell receptor beta chains drawn from one sample of a study of CD8 T cells in ankylosing spondylitis. Using its own MiXCR run on the 5' RACE reads, TCRdb lists one record per CDR3 protein. The table lists 150,000 to 200,000 distinct CDR3 sequences, about an eighth of them singletons. Sequencing was performed on blood, either unsorted or a sorted T cell fraction (not recorded which). The receptors come from a female donor with ankylosing spondylitis or in good health (not recorded which). Both conserved end residues are trimmed from each CDR3.

j_call: TRBJ2-1
v_call: TRBV12-3/TRBV12-4
cdr3_aa: ASGRNNEQF

j_call: TRBJ2-4
v_call: TRBV7-2
cdr3_aa: ASSLEAKNIQY

j_call: TRBJ2-3
v_call: TRBV4-2
cdr3_aa: ASSQDGTAPGGTDTQY

j_call: TRBJ2-5
v_call: TRBV9
cdr3_aa: ASSSQGAEETQY

j_call: TRBJ2-7
v_call: TRBV12-3/TRBV12-4
cdr3_aa: ASSESGRFSYEQY

j_call: TRBJ2-1
v_call: TRBV5-6
cdr3_aa: ASSGGFGGTSANYNEQF

j_call: TRBJ2-3
v_call: TRBV20-1
cdr3_aa: SAAGRPGTDTQY

j_call: TRBJ1-1
v_call: TRBV5-1
cdr3_aa: ASSPPLEGTEAF

j_call: TRBJ2-7
v_call: TRBV7-9
cdr3_aa: ASSDGASHEQY

j_call: TRBJ2-1
v_call: TRBV28
cdr3_aa: ASSLISEQF

j_call: TRBJ2-1
v_call: TRBV12-3/TRBV12-4
cdr3_aa: ASRGTSGSPVSSYNEQF

j_call: TRBJ2-7
v_call: TRBV6-1
cdr3_aa: ASSVDRVDEQY

j_call: TRBJ2-2
v_call: TRBV6-5
cdr3_aa: ASSYSGTARNTGELF

j_call: TRBJ2-3
v_call: TRBV2
cdr3_aa: ASSPPGLAVWPSTDTQY

j_call: TRBJ1-2
v_call: TRBV5-1
cdr3_aa: ASSLDGTAYGYT

j_call: TRBJ2-5
v_call: TRBV7-2
cdr3_aa: ASRPLAEETQY

j_call: TRBJ1-1
v_call: TRBV7-3
cdr3_aa: ASSSKGGTEAF

j_call: TRBJ2-5
v_call: TRBV20-1
cdr3_aa: SARGTAIRETQY

j_call: TRBJ2-1
v_call: TRBV7-7
cdr3_aa: ASSSIGREAEQF

j_call: TRBJ1-1
v_call: TRBV29-1
cdr3_aa: SAYRGGEAF

j_call: TRBJ1-2
v_call: TRBV12-3/TRBV12-4
cdr3_aa: ASSYRAWNYGYT

j_call: TRBJ2-2
v_call: TRBV10-3
cdr3_aa: AISLGAVGTGELF

j_call: TRBJ2-3
v_call: TRBV4-3
cdr3_aa: ASSQALAGVGADTQY

j_call: TRBJ2-2
v_call: TRBV19
cdr3_aa: ASSQERSTGELF

j_call: TRBJ2-7
v_call: TRBV29-1
cdr3_aa: SVGFGGQGYEQY

j_call: TRBJ1-1
v_call: TRBV29-1
cdr3_aa: SVDRRLNTEAF

j_call: TRBJ2-4
v_call: TRBV6-2/TRBV6-3
cdr3_aa: ASSPPRSTAKNIQY

j_call: TRBJ2-5
v_call: TRBV7-2
cdr3_aa: ASSLLKETQY

j_call: TRBJ1-5
v_call: TRBV27
cdr3_aa: ASSFWGVSNQPQH

j_call: TRBJ1-1
v_call: TRBV7-2
cdr3_aa: ASSAKDGYFMNTEAF

j_call: TRBJ2-1
v_call: TRBV6-2/TRBV6-3
cdr3_aa: ASSLRDSSYNEQF

j_call: TRBJ1-3
v_call: TRBV15
cdr3_aa: ATSRTRSGNTIY

j_call: TRBJ2-6
v_call: TRBV7-8
cdr3_aa: ASCPWTGSGANVLT

j_call: TRBJ2-2
v_call: TRBV7-8
cdr3_aa: ASSPSGNLNTGELF

j_call: TRBJ2-2
v_call: TRBV9
cdr3_aa: ASSVNRGGRPLNTGELF

j_call: TRBJ1-2
v_call: TRBV27
cdr3_aa: ASSTALGGANYGYT

j_call: TRBJ1-1
v_call: TRBV2
cdr3_aa: ASGRGVQPGTEAF

j_call: TRBJ2-1
v_call: TRBV29-1
cdr3_aa: SATSRNNEQF

j_call: TRBJ2-5
v_call: TRBV3-1
cdr3_aa: ASSHPGAKETQY

j_call: TRBJ2-2
v_call: TRBV20-1
cdr3_aa: SARAGGGTGELF

j_call: TRBJ2-2
v_call: TRBV12-3/TRBV12-4
cdr3_aa: ASSLYTGELF

j_call: TRBJ2-2
v_call: TRBV27
cdr3_aa: ASRQGAYTGELF

j_call: TRBJ1-2
v_call: TRBV7-2
cdr3_aa: ASRLDRGINYGYT

j_call: TRBJ1-2
v_call: TRBV4-2
cdr3_aa: ASSQDGLGGVNYGYT

j_call: TRBJ2-2
v_call: TRBV19
cdr3_aa: ASSITSGNTGELF

j_call: TRBJ2-3
v_call: TRBV20-1
cdr3_aa: SAEPGLAADTQY

j_call: TRBJ1-3
v_call: TRBV20-1
cdr3_aa: SAVPADMLGNTIY

j_call: TRBJ1-5
v_call: TRBV7-9
cdr3_aa: ASSLEGPQPQH